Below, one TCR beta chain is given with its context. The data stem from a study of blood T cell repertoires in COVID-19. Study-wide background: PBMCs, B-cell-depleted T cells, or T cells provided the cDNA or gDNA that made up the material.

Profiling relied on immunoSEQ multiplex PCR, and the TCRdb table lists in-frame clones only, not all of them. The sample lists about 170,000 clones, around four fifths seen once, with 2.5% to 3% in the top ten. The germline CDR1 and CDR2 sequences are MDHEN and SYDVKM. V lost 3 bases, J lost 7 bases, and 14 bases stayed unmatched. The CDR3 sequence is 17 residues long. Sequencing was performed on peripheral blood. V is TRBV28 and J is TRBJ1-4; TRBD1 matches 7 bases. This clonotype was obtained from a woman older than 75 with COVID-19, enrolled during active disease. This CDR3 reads CASSFLFGQVVTEKLFF. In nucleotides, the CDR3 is TGTGCCAGCAGTTTCCTTTTCGGACAGGTTGTTACTGAAAAACTGTTTTTT.